What follows are 22 T cell receptor beta chains derived from one specimen sequenced in a study of CD8+CD57+ T cells in acquired aplastic anemia. It was genomic DNA that served as the template for profiling TCR beta VDJ and CDR3. TCRdb reanalysed the reads using MiXCR and keeps one entry per CDR3 protein. This table has around 500,000 distinct CDR3 sequences, approximately 32% appearing once. Individuals selected for sequencing had exhibited CD8+CD57+ cell expansion on flow cytometry. The specimen was sorted CD4+, CD8+, or CD8+CD57+ T cells (not recorded which) from PBMCs. These receptor sequences come from a human donor with aplastic anemia.

Ten or more counts support this clonotype. This chain links TRBV6-1 with TRBJ1-3; D remains unclear. The CDR3 totals 13 residues. The germline V gene has CDR1 MNHNS and CDR2 SASEGT. Deletions cut 2 bases from V and 0 bases from J, with 2 bases between. CDR3 sequence reads: CASSESSGNTIYF. The CDR3 nucleotides are TGTGCCAGCAGTGAAAGCTCTGGAAACACCATATATTTT.

This chain links TRBV2 with TRBJ2-3, with 8 bases fitting TRBD2. The V gene's germline CDR1 is SNHLY and CDR2 FYNNEI. This CDR3 region has 20 residues. The ends lost 2 bases at V and 4 bases at J; junction bases unmatched: 20. The CDR3 protein is CASSEFRVVNGRVTADTQYF. DNA of the CDR3: TGTGCCAGCAGTGAATTTCGGGTTGTGAACGGGAGGGTAACGGCAGATACGCAGTATTTT.

CDR3 sequence reads: CASSVVSSGDTQYF. In nucleotides, the CDR3 is TGTGCCAGCAGCGTAGTGTCTAGCGGGGACACGCAGTATTTT. This chain connects TRBV9 to TRBJ2-3, with 9 nucleotides matching TRBD2. V was clipped by 0 bases and J by 9 bases; unmatched bases: 5. Germline-derived CDR1 and CDR2 are SGDLS and YYNGEE. This CDR3 region has 14 residues. Based on the CDR3 plus reference TRBV9 and TRBJ2-3, the full variable domain is DSGVTQTPKHLITATGQRVTLRCSPRSGDLSVYWYQQSLDQGLQFLIQYYNGEERAKGNILERFSAQQFPDLHSELNLSSLELGDSALYFCASSVVSSGDTQYFGPGTRLTVL.

As to this clonotype: Because the CDR3 is missing its conserved closing phenylalanine or tryptophan, this is likely a read error. V is TRBV5-6 and J is TRBJ1-2; 8 nucleotides agree with TRBD1. J lost 7 bases, V lost 1 base, and 6 bases had no gene match. Per germline, CDR1 SGHDT and CDR2 YYEEEE. This CDR3 is built from 14 residues. CDR3 protein: CASSLSDRGRGYTS. The CDR3 nucleotides are TGTGCCAGCAGCTTGTCCGACAGGGGACGTGGCTACACCTCC.

There are a few counts of this clonotype. One junction end disagrees with the germline gene, perhaps due to a read error. The chain recombines TRBV19 with TRBJ1-2; D gene unclear. The CDR3 length is 13 residues. Germline CDR1 LNHDA, CDR2 SQIVND (reference sequence). The CDR3 nucleotides read TGTGCCAGTAGTATCGTTCACGGGGAAGGCTACGCCTTC. It is translated as CASSIVHGEGYAF.

This clonotype was counted only a few times. J is TRBJ2-7 and V is TRBV9, with D possibly called TRBD1 or TRBD2 (6 bases each). V shed 3 bases and J shed 2 bases, with 15 bases lying between them. CDR3 length: 15 amino acids. Per the germline V gene, CDR1 is SGDLS and CDR2 is YYNGEE. The CDR3, as DNA: TGTGCCAGCAGCGCGCGAAACGGGGGCGCCTACGAGCAGTACTTC. It specifies CASSARNGGAYEQYF.

This clonotype showed up many times. The rearrangement uses TRBV12-3 or TRBV12-4 and TRBJ1-6; TRBD1 matches 7 bases. The ends lost 6 bases at V and 5 bases at J; junction bases unmatched: 4. The length of the CDR3 is 14 residues. CDR3 sequence: CASRWTGDNSPLHF. DNA of the CDR3: TGTGCCAGCAGATGGACAGGAGATAATTCACCCCTCCACTTT.

The chain carries TRBV11-1 and TRBJ2-3; 10 bases align to TRBD2. The CDR3 consists of 20 residues. The junction had 18 bases not matched to a gene; V was cut back by 1 base and J by 5 bases. Germline-derived CDR1 and CDR2 are SGHAT and FQDESV (reference sequence). CDR3 residues: CASSLVQVRVSGGPGDTQYF. In nucleotides, the CDR3 is TGTGCCAGCAGCTTAGTCCAGGTGCGGGTTAGCGGGGGGCCGGGAGATACGCAGTATTTT.

This sequence joins TRBV5-1 and TRBJ2-7; D assignment may be TRBD1 or TRBD2 (5 bases each). The CDR3 totals 14 residues. Germline V CDR1 and CDR2: SGHRS, YFSETQ. The V end was cut by 2 bases, the J end by 1 base, with 10 bases between. The CDR3 DNA reads TGCGCCAGCAGCTTAGGTGAGGGGTCCTACGAGCAGTACTTC. Translating gives CASSLGEGSYEQYF.

This chain links TRBV20-1 with TRBJ2-1; the match to TRBD1 covers 10 bases. The CDR3 runs to 15 residues. In germline, CDR1 is DFQATT, CDR2 SNEGSKA (reference sequence). V was clipped by 5 bases and J by 8 bases; unmatched bases: 12. CDR3 DNA sequence: TGCAGTGCTCTAAATCCGGGACAGGGGAGACATGAGCAGTTCTTC. Its translation is CSALNPGQGRHEQFF.

This rearrangement joins TRBV6-5 to TRBJ1-1; D call uncertain. This CDR3 contains 14 residues. From germline, CDR1 is MNHEY and CDR2 SVGAGI. V was trimmed by 0 bases and J by 1 base, leaving 6 bases between them. CDR3 residues: CASSYSHRNTEAFF. The CDR3 DNA is TGTGCCAGCAGTTACTCGCATAGGAACACTGAAGCTTTCTTT.

The DNA of the CDR3 is TGTGCCTGGAGTGTGTGGAACTCTGGAAACACCATATATTTT. Translating gives CAWSVWNSGNTIYF. This chain links TRBV30 with TRBJ1-3; D uncertain. This CDR3 comprises 14 residues. Per the germline V gene, CDR1 is GTSNPN and CDR2 is SVGIG (reference sequence). Trimming took 0 bases from V and 0 from J, leaving 6 bases between them.

This clonotype was seen a handful of times. V usage is TRBV10-3 and J usage is TRBJ1-2; 7 bases are shared with TRBD1. Germline CDR1 ENHRY, CDR2 SYGVKD. CDR3 length: 12 residues. V gave up 10 bases and J gave up 6 bases; unmatched junction bases: 8. The CDR3 loop reads CASRGQFHGYTF. CDR3 nucleotide sequence: TGTGCCAGCAGGGGACAGTTCCATGGCTACACCTTC.

This clonotype was seen more than once but under ten times. The chain uses TRBV11-1 and TRBJ1-5, with D unclear. The germline V gene encodes CDR1 SGHAT and CDR2 FQDESV (reference sequence). CDR3 length: 18 residues. V was cut by 0 bases and J by 4 bases, with 19 bases left in between. CDR3 nucleotides: TGTGCCAGCAGCTTAGCCGTCGATCGGCAGGAGACGAATCAGCCCCAGCATTTT. This gives the protein CASSLAVDRQETNQPQHF. The whole variable domain, filled in from reference TRBV11-1 and TRBJ1-5, reads EAEVAQSPRYKITEKSQAVAFWCDPISGHATLYWYRQILGQGPELLVQFQDESVVDDSQLPKDRFSAERLKGVDSTLKIQPAELGDSAMYLCASSLAVDRQETNQPQHFGDGTRLSIL.

This clonotype was recorded many times. The chain uses TRBV20-1 and TRBJ1-5, with a tentative D call TRBD1 (6 bases). Germline CDR1 is DFQATT and CDR2 is SNEGSKA (reference sequence). This CDR3 region has 15 residues. V was cut by 6 bases and J by 2 bases, with 17 bases left in between. CDR3 region: CSAPSPGAGNQPQHF. In DNA, the CDR3 is TGCAGTGCACCGAGCCCGGGGGCAGGCAATCAGCCCCAGCATTTT.

This clonotype was observed a handful of times. The chain recombines TRBV7-3 with TRBJ1-3, with D possibly TRBD1 on 5 matching bases. Germline V gives CDR1 SGHTA, CDR2 FQGTGA. Deletions cut 1 base from V and 0 bases from J, with 10 bases between. The CDR3 runs to 16 residues. The CDR3 DNA reads TGTGCCAGCAGCTTAAACAGGTTGCTCTCTGGAAACACCATATATTTT. Translating gives CASSLNRLLSGNTIYF.

As regards this clonotype: This may arise from a read error, as a much more abundant clone is one base away. V is TRBV5-1 and J is TRBJ1-1; D is unclear. Between the trimmed V and J ends, which lost 4 bases and 4 bases, there was a span of 14 bases. The length of the CDR3 is 14 residues. CDR1 and CDR2 (germline): SGHRS, YFSETQ. The CDR3 bases are TGCGCCAGCAGCGCGGATGGGCTGAGCACTGAAGCTTTCTTT. It translates to CASSADGLSTEAFF.

This clonotype has a handful of counts. The genes are TRBV7-2 and TRBJ1-5, with a tentative D call TRBD1 (6 bases). Trimming removed 5 bases from V and 6 bases from J, with 17 bases in between. This CDR3 region has 15 residues. CDR1 and CDR2 (germline): SGHTA, FQGNSA. CDR3 DNA: TGTGCCAGCAGCCCGGACTCCGTAGGGGGTCAGCCCCAGCATTTT. As protein: CASSPDSVGGQPQHF.

For this clonotype: One junction end disagrees with the germline gene, perhaps due to a read error. The rearrangement uses TRBV29-1 and TRBJ2-6; weak D call: TRBD1 (5 bases). Per the germline V gene, CDR1 is SQVTM and CDR2 is ANQGSEA. There are 13 residues in the CDR3. The CDR3 is CSVSESGANALTF. CDR3 in DNA: TGCAGCGTCTCGGAATCTGGGGCCAACGCCCTGACTTTC.

This clonotype was seen only a few times. J is TRBJ2-4 and V is TRBV9, with TRBD1 matching over 9 bases. Germline CDR1 is SGDLS and CDR2 is YYNGEE. After removal of 3 bases from V and 8 bases from J, the junction contained 9 bases not matched to a gene. The CDR3 loop spans 15 amino acids. The CDR3: CASSASDRGEDIQYF. DNA for the CDR3: TGTGCCAGCAGCGCCTCGGACAGGGGTGAAGACATTCAGTACTTC. The complete variable domain, with remaining parts taken from reference TRBV9 and TRBJ2-4, reads DSGVTQTPKHLITATGQRVTLRCSPRSGDLSVYWYQQSLDQGLQFLIQYYNGEERAKGNILERFSAQQFPDLHSELNLSSLELGDSALYFCASSASDRGEDIQYFGAGTRLSVL.

This clonotype was detected ten times or more. The gene calls are TRBV20-1 and TRBJ2-7; 11 positions agree with TRBD2. The ends lost 6 bases at V and 2 bases at J; junction bases unmatched: 6. The CDR3 covers 14 residues. Germline V gene lookup returns CDR1 DFQATT and CDR2 SNEGSKA (reference sequence). In DNA form, the CDR3 reads TGCAGTGCGGGGGGGACTAGCGGAACCTACGAGCAGTACTTC. It is translated as CSAGGTSGTYEQYF.

In this sample, this clonotype turned up many times. The rearrangement uses TRBV19 and TRBJ1-1, with TRBD1 matching 9 bases. V dropped 8 bases and J dropped 4; count of bases not matched to a gene: 8. Per germline, CDR1 LNHDA and CDR2 SQIVND (reference sequence). The CDR3 consists of 14 residues. The chain's CDR3 is CASQRDRVSTEAFF. The DNA of the CDR3 is TGTGCCAGTCAGCGGGACAGGGTGAGCACTGAAGCTTTCTTT.